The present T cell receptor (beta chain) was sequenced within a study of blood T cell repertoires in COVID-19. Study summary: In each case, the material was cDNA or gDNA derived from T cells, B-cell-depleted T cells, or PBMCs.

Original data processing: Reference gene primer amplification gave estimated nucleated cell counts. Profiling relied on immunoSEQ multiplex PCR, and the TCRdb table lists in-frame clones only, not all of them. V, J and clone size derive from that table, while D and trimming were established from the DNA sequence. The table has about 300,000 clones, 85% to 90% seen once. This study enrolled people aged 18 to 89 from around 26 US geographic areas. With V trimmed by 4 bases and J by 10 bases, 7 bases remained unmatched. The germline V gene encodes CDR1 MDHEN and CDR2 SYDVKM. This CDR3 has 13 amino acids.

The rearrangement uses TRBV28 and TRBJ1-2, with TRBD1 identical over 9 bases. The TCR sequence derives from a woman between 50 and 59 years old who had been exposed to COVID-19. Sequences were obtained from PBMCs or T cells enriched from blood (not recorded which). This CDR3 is CASSSTGGVYYTF. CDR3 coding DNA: TGTGCCAGCAGTTCCACAGGGGGCGTCTACTACACCTTC.